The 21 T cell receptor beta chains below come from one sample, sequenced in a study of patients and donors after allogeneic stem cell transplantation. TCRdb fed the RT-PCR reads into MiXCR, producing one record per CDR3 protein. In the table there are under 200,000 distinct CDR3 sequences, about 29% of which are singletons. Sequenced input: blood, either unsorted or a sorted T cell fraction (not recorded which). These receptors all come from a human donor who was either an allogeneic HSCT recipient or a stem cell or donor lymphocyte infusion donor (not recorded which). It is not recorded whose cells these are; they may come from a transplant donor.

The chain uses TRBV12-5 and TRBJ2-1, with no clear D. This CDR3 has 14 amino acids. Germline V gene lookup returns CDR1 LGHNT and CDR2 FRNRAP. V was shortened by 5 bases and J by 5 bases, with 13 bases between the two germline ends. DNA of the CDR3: TGTGCTAGTGGTCCCCAATGGGGTAACAATGAGCAGTTCTTC. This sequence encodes CASGPQWGNNEQFF.

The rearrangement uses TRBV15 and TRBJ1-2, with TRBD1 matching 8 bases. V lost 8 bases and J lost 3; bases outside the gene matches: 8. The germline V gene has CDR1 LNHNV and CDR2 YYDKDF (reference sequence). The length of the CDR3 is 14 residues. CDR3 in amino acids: CATFHGQGDYGYTF. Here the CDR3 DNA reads TGTGCCACCTTCCATGGACAGGGAGACTATGGCTACACCTTC. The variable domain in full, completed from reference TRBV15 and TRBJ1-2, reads DAMVIQNPRYQVTQFGKPVTLSCSQTLNHNVMYWYQQKSSQAPKLLFHYYDKDFNNEADTPDNFQSRRPNTSFCFLDIRSPGLGDTAMYLCATFHGQGDYGYTFGSGTRLTVV.

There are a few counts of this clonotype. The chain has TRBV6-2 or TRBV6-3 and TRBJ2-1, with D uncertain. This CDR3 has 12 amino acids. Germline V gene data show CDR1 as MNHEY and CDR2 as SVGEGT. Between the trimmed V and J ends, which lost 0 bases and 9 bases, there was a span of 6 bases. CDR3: CASSYSRREQFF. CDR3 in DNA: TGTGCCAGCAGTTACTCGAGACGTGAGCAGTTCTTC.

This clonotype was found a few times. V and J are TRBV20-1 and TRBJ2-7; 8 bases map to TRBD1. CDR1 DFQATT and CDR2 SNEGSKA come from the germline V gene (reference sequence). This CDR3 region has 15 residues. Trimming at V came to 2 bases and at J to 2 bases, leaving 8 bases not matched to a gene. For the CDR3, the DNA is TGCAGTGCTAGAAGAGGGACAGGAGGAACCTACGAGCAGTACTTC. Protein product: CSARRGTGGTYEQYF.

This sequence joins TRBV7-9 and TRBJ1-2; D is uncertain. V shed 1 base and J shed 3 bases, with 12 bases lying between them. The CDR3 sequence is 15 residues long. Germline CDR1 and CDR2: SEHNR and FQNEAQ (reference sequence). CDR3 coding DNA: TGTGCCAGCAGCTTAGAGTGGCAGGTCGACTATGGCTACACCTTC. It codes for CASSLEWQVDYGYTF.

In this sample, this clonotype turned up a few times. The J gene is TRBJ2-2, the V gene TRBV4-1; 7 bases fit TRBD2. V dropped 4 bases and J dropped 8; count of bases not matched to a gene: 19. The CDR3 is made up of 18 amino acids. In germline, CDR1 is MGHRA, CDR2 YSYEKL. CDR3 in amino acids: CASSRRAPESGKMGELFF. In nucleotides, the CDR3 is TGCGCCAGCAGCCGGAGAGCCCCAGAGAGCGGGAAAATGGGGGAGCTGTTTTTT.

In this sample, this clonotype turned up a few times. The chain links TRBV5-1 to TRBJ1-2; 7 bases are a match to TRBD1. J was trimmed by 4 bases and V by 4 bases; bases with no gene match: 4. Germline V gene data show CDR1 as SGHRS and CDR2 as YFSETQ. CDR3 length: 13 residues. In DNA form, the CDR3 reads TGCGCCAGCAGCGGGACAGCCTTCTATGGCTACACCTTC. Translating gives CASSGTAFYGYTF.

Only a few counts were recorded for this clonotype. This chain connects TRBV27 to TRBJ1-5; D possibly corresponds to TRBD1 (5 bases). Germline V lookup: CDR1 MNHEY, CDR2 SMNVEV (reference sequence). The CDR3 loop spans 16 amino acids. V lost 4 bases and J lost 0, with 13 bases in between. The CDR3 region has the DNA TGTGCCAGCAGTTCTCGGGACGGATATAGCAATCAGCCCCAGCATTTT. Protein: CASSSRDGYSNQPQHF.

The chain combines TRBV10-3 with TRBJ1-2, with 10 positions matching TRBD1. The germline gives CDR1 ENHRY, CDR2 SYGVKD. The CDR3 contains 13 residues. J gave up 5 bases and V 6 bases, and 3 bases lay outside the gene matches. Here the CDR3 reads CAIRDRGEYGYTF. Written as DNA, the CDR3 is TGTGCCATCAGGGACAGGGGGGAATATGGCTACACCTTC.

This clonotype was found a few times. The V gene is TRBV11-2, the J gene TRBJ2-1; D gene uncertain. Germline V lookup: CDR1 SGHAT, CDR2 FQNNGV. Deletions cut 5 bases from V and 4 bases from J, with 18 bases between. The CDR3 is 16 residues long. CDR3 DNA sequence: TGTGCCAGCAGCCATAATACTAACCGGGCGTACAATGAGCAGTTCTTC. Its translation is CASSHNTNRAYNEQFF.

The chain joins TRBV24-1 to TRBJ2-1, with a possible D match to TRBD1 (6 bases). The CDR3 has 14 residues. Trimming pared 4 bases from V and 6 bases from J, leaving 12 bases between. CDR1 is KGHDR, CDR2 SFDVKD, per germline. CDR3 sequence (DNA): TGTGCCACCAGTGAGGGGGACACCAGCAATGAGCAGTTCTTC. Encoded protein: CATSEGDTSNEQFF.

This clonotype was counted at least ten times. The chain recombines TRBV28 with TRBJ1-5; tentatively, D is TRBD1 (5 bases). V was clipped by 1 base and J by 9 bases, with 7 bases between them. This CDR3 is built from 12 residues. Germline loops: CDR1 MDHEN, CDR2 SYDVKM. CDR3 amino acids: CASSLSGRPQHF. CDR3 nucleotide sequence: TGTGCCAGCAGTTTATCGGGGCGGCCCCAGCATTTT. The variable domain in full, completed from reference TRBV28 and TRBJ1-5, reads DVKVTQSSRYLVKRTGEKVFLECVQDMDHENMFWYRQDPGLGLRLIYFSYDVKMKEKGDIPEGYSVSREKKERFSLILESASTNQTSMYLCASSLSGRPQHFGDGTRLSIL.

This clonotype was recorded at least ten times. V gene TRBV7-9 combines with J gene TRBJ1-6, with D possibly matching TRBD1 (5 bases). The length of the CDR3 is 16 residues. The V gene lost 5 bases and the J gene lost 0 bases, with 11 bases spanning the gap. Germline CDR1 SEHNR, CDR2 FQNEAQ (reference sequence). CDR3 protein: CASSLTESSYNSPLHF. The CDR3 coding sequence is TGTGCCAGCAGCCTGACAGAGAGCTCCTATAATTCACCCCTCCACTTT.

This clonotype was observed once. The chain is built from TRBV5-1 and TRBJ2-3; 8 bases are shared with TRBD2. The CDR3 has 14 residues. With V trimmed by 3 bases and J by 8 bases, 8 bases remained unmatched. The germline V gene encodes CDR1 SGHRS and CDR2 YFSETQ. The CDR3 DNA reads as TGCGCCAGCAGCTCGCGGGCGGGAGGTCTTACGCAGTATTTT. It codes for CASSSRAGGLTQYF.

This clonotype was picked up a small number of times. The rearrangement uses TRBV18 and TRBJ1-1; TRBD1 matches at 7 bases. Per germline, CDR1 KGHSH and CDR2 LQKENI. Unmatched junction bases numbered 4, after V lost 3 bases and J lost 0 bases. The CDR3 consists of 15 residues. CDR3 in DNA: TGTGCCAGCTCACCGGGACAGCAGATGAACACTGAAGCTTTCTTT. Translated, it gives CASSPGQQMNTEAFF. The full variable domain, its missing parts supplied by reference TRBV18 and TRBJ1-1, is NAGVMQNPRHLVRRRGQEARLRCSPMKGHSHVYWYRQLPEEGLKFMVYLQKENIIDESGMPKERFSAEFPKEGPSILRIQQVVRGDSAAYFCASSPGQQMNTEAFFGQGTRLTVV.

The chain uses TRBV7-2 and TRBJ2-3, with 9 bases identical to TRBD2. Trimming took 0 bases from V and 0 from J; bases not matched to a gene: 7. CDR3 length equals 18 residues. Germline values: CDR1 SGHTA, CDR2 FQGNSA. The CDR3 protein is CASSLALLAGPSTDTQYF. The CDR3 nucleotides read TGTGCCAGCAGCTTAGCGCTCCTAGCGGGGCCTAGCACAGATACGCAGTATTTT.

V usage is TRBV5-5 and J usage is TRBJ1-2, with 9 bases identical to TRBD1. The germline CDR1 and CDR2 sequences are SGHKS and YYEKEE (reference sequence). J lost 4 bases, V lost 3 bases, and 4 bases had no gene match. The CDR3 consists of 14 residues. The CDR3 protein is CASSWRDRVYGYTF. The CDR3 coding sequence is TGTGCCAGCAGCTGGAGGGACAGGGTCTATGGCTACACCTTC.

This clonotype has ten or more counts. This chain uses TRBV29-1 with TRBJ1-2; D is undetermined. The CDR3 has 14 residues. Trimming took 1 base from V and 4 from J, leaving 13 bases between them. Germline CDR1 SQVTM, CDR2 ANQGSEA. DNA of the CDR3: TGCAGCGTTGAAGCTTTTGTAGAGGGCTATGGCTACACCTTC. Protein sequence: CSVEAFVEGYGYTF.

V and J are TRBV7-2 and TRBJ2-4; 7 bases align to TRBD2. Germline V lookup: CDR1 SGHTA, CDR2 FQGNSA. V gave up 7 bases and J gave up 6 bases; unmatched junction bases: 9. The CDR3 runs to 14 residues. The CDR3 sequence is CASTSPGGLNIQYF. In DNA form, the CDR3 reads TGTGCCAGCACCTCTCCGGGGGGTCTAAACATTCAGTACTTC.

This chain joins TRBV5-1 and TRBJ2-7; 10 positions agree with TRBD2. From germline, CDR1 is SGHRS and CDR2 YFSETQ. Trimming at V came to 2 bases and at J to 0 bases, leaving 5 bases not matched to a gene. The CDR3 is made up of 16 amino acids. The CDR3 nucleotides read TGCGCCAGCAGCTTCGTTAGCGGGAGGAGCTCCTACGAGCAGTACTTC. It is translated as CASSFVSGRSSYEQYF.

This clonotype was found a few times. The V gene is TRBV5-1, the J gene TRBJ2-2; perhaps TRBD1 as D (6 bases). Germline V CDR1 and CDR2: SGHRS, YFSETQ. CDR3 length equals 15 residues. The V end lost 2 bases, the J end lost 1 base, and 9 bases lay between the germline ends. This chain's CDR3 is CASSLQGGNTGELFF. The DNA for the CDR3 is TGCGCCAGCAGCTTACAGGGCGGGAACACCGGGGAGCTGTTTTTT.